This TCR beta chain appears in the sequencing data of a study of identical twins. This CDR3 contains 12 residues. From germline, CDR1 is DFQATT and CDR2 SNEGSKA (reference sequence). The ends were cut back, 6 bases at V and 7 bases at J, with 15 bases in the middle. One entry per CDR3 protein results from TCRdb running MiXCR on the 5' RACE reads. Among about 530,000 distinct CDR3 sequences listed, roughly 15% were seen once. This clonotype has only one observation. These data were also filed under a second study, of yellow fever vaccine responses in identical twins.

This receptor was identified in a young woman in good health. Input material: CD4+ T cells sorted from blood. This sequence joins TRBV20-1 and TRBJ2-5, with D possibly matching TRBD1 (6 bases). CDR3 loop: CSATDSRGTQYF. The CDR3 DNA reads as TGCAGTGCCACCGACTCCAGGGGGACCCAGTACTTC.